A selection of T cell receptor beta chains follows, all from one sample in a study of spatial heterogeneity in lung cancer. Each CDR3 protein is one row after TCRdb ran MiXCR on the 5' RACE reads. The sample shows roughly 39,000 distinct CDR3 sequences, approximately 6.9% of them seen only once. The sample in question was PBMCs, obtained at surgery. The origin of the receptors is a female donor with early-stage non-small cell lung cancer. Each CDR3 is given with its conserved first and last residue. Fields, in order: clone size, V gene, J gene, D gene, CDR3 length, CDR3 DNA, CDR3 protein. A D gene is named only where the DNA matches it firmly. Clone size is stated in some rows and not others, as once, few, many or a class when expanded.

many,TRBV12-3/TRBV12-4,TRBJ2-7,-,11,TGTGCCAGCAGTTTTTATTACGAGCAGTACTTC,CASSFYYEQYF
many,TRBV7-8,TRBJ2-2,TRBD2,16,TGTGCCAGCAGTCAGCGGGGGGGCCGTCAAACCGGGGAGCTGTTTTTT,CASSQRGGRQTGELFF
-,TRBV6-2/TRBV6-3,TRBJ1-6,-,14,TGTGCCAGCAGTTTCCGGGACCTCAATTCACCCCTCCACTTT,CASSFRDLNSPLHF
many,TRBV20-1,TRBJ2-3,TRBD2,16,TGCAGTGCTAGATCCCTGCGGCGGGGGGGCACAGATACGCAGTATTTT,CSARSLRRGGTDTQYF
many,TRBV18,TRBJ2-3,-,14,TGTGCCAGCTCATCCTCCCCTTTGGGAGATACGCAGTATTTT,CASSSSPLGDTQYF
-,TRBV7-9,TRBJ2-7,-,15,TGTGCCAGCAGCTCCCGGCAGGGGGGGGACTACGAGCAGTACTTC,CASSSRQGGDYEQYF
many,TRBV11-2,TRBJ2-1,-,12,TGTGCCAGCAGCCACTCCGGTGTTGAGCAGTTCTTC,CASSHSGVEQFF
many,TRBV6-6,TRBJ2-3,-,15,TGTGCCAGCAGTTACTCAAATCGAGGGTCAGATACGCAGTATTTT,CASSYSNRGSDTQYF
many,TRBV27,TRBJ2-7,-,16,TGTGCCAGCAGTTTCTCGGCAGGGGGGACCCCCTACGAGCAGTACTTC,CASSFSAGGTPYEQYF
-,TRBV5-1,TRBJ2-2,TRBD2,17,TGCGCCAGCGTACGACTAGCGGGGGGCCCGAACACCGGGGAGCTGTTTTTT,CASVRLAGGPNTGELFF
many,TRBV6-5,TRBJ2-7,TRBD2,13,TGTGCCAGCAGTTACGAGGGAGGGGTCGAGCAGTACTTC,CASSYEGGVEQYF
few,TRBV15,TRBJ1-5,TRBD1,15,TGTGCCACCAGCAGACAAAGGACAGGGGGCGCGGTCCGGCATTTT,CATSRQRTGGAVRHF
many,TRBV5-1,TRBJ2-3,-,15,TGCGCCAGCAGCTTGAGTGGACTTTCCACAGATACGCAGTATTTT,CASSLSGLSTDTQYF
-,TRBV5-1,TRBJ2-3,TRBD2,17,TGCGCCAGCAGCTGGCCCCTAGCGGGGGGTAGCACAGATACGCAGTATTTT,CASSWPLAGGSTDTQYF
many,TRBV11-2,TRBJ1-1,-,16,TGTGCCAGCAGTCCAGGACGGGAGACCATGAACACTGAAGCTTTCTTT,CASSPGRETMNTEAFF
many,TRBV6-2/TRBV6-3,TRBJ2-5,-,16,TGTGCCAGCAGTATCCCTGGGGGCGGATTAAAAGAGACCCAGTACTTC,CASSIPGGGLKETQYF
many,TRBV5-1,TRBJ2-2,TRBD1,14,TGCGCCAGCAGCTTCTGGACAGGGACCGGGGAGCTGTTTTTT,CASSFWTGTGELFF